This is a list of T cell receptor beta chains from one sample in a study of T cells in Graves' hyperthyroidism and ophthalmopathy. TCRdb reprocessed the multiplex PCR reads with MiXCR, giving one entry per CDR3 protein. The table has hundreds of thousands of distinct CDR3 sequences, around 21% seen once. Source material: blood. The receptors originated from a man aged 25 to 40 with Graves' ophthalmopathy. CDR3s include the opening cysteine and the closing phenylalanine or tryptophan. The order of the fields is clone size, V gene, J gene, D gene, CDR3 protein, CDR3 DNA. The D gene is left open where the match is weak. Size tells how often a clone was seen (once, few, many) or the class of an expanded clone, and some rows leave it out.

abundance: NA; v_gene: TRBV6-2/TRBV6-3; j_gene: TRBJ2-1; d_gene: NA; CDR3aa: CASSGGDAHNEQFF; CDR3nt: TGTGCCAGCAGCGGAGGGGACGCCCACAATGAGCAGTTCTTC
abundance: many; v_gene: TRBV15; j_gene: TRBJ1-1; d_gene: NA; CDR3aa: CATSSRPTLRDTEAFF; CDR3nt: TGTGCCACCAGCAGCAGGCCGACCCTGAGGGACACTGAAGCTTTCTTT
abundance: NA; v_gene: TRBV5-1; j_gene: TRBJ1-5; d_gene: NA; CDR3aa: CASRVRGRATNQPQHF; CDR3nt: TGCGCCAGCCGCGTCCGGGGCAGGGCTACTAATCAGCCCCAGCATTTT
abundance: NA; v_gene: TRBV7-9; j_gene: TRBJ2-7; d_gene: NA; CDR3aa: CASSLDYRDYEQYF; CDR3nt: TGTGCCAGCAGCTTAGACTACAGGGACTACGAGCAGTACTTC
abundance: many; v_gene: TRBV11-2; j_gene: TRBJ2-3; d_gene: NA; CDR3aa: CASSPRIRPVPTDTQYF; CDR3nt: TGTGCCAGCAGCCCACGTATTAGGCCGGTACCAACAGATACGCAGTATTTT
abundance: NA; v_gene: TRBV3-1; j_gene: TRBJ1-1; d_gene: NA; CDR3aa: CAVGEVATEAFF; CDR3nt: TGTGCCGTAGGGGAAGTAGCTACTGAAGCTTTCTTT
abundance: many; v_gene: TRBV28; j_gene: TRBJ1-1; d_gene: NA; CDR3aa: CASTSSRQGRNTEAFF; CDR3nt: TGTGCCAGCACCTCTAGCAGGCAGGGGCGGAACACTGAAGCTTTCTTT
abundance: NA; v_gene: TRBV5-5; j_gene: TRBJ1-1; d_gene: NA; CDR3aa: CASSPWGAQDMNTEAFF; CDR3nt: TGTGCCAGCAGCCCGTGGGGGGCTCAGGACATGAACACTGAAGCTTTCTTT
abundance: few; v_gene: TRBV28; j_gene: TRBJ1-6; d_gene: NA; CDR3aa: CASSTNPGTASPLHF; CDR3nt: TGTGCCAGCAGTACTAACCCCGGGACGGCATCACCCCTCCACTTT
abundance: NA; v_gene: TRBV15; j_gene: TRBJ2-1; d_gene: TRBD2; CDR3aa: CATSIVAGGDNEQFF; CDR3nt: TGTGCCACCAGCATCGTGGCGGGAGGGGACAATGAGCAGTTCTTC
abundance: few; v_gene: TRBV28; j_gene: TRBJ2-3; d_gene: TRBD1; CDR3aa: CASNRGADTQYF; CDR3nt: TGTGCCAGCAACAGGGGGGCAGATACGCAGTATTTT
abundance: few; v_gene: TRBV28; j_gene: TRBJ1-2; d_gene: NA; CDR3aa: CASRPRGVHYGYTF; CDR3nt: TGTGCCAGCAGACCGCGGGGGGTGCACTATGGCTACACCTTC
abundance: NA; v_gene: TRBV2; j_gene: TRBJ1-6; d_gene: TRBD1; CDR3aa: CASSERTGASPLHF; CDR3nt: TGTGCCAGCAGTGAAAGGACAGGGGCTTCACCCCTCCACTTT
abundance: many; v_gene: TRBV2; j_gene: TRBJ1-4; d_gene: NA; CDR3aa: CASSRNNGAFEKLFF; CDR3nt: TGTGCCAGCAGCCGAAATAACGGCGCCTTTGAAAAACTGTTTTTT
abundance: many; v_gene: TRBV3-1; j_gene: TRBJ2-3; d_gene: TRBD1; CDR3aa: CASSKGQGTTDTQYF; CDR3nt: TGTGCCAGCAGCAAGGGACAGGGGACAACAGATACGCAGTATTTT
abundance: many; v_gene: TRBV7-2; j_gene: TRBJ2-5; d_gene: TRBD2; CDR3aa: CASSLEGGRRAETQYF; CDR3nt: TGTGCCAGCAGCTTAGAAGGCGGGAGGAGGGCAGAGACCCAGTACTTC
abundance: NA; v_gene: TRBV20-1; j_gene: TRBJ2-1; d_gene: TRBD2; CDR3aa: CSARNLAGGFLVEQFF; CDR3nt: TGCAGTGCTAGAAACCTAGCGGGGGGTTTTTTGGTTGAGCAGTTCTTC
abundance: few; v_gene: TRBV20-1; j_gene: TRBJ2-2; d_gene: NA; CDR3aa: CSAREAGKNTGELFF; CDR3nt: TGCAGTGCTAGAGAGGCGGGGAAGAACACCGGGGAGCTGTTTTTT
abundance: NA; v_gene: TRBV12-3/TRBV12-4; j_gene: TRBJ2-7; d_gene: NA; CDR3aa: CASSLGIEQYF; CDR3nt: TGTGCCAGCAGTTTGGGAATCGAGCAGTACTTC
abundance: NA; v_gene: TRBV7-9; j_gene: TRBJ2-5; d_gene: NA; CDR3aa: CASSSARGRQETQYF; CDR3nt: TGTGCCAGCAGCTCCGCCCGCGGGCGGCAAGAGACCCAGTACTTC
abundance: NA; v_gene: TRBV30; j_gene: TRBJ1-1; d_gene: NA; CDR3aa: CAWSVATSGGTEAFF; CDR3nt: TGTGCCTGGAGTGTAGCAACTTCCGGAGGCACTGAAGCTTTCTTT
abundance: many; v_gene: TRBV18; j_gene: TRBJ2-5; d_gene: NA; CDR3aa: CASSPGLQETQYF; CDR3nt: TGTGCCAGCTCACCAGGACTCCAAGAGACCCAGTACTTC
abundance: many; v_gene: TRBV5-1; j_gene: TRBJ1-1; d_gene: NA; CDR3aa: CASSLGNTVNTEAFF; CDR3nt: TGCGCCAGCAGCTTGGGCAACACCGTGAACACTGAAGCTTTCTTT
abundance: many; v_gene: TRBV12-3/TRBV12-4; j_gene: TRBJ1-1; d_gene: NA; CDR3aa: CASSLARQSEAFF; CDR3nt: TGTGCCAGCAGTTTAGCGAGACAGTCTGAAGCTTTCTTT
abundance: once; v_gene: TRBV28; j_gene: TRBJ2-7; d_gene: TRBD2; CDR3aa: CASSPGLAGATYEQYF; CDR3nt: TGTGCCAGCAGCCCCGGACTAGCGGGAGCAACCTACGAGCAGTACTTC
abundance: NA; v_gene: TRBV20-1; j_gene: TRBJ1-4; d_gene: NA; CDR3aa: CSAEIQGPNEKLFF; CDR3nt: TGCAGTGCTGAAATACAGGGCCCTAATGAAAAACTGTTTTTT
abundance: NA; v_gene: TRBV10-3; j_gene: TRBJ2-7; d_gene: NA; CDR3aa: CAISGGGPYEQYF; CDR3nt: TGTGCCATCAGTGGTGGGGGGCCCTACGAGCAGTACTTC
abundance: few; v_gene: TRBV6-5; j_gene: TRBJ2-3; d_gene: TRBD2; CDR3aa: CASSYSTRREARDTQYF; CDR3nt: TGTGCCAGCAGTTACTCCACGCGGCGGGAGGCACGAGATACGCAGTATTTT
abundance: many; v_gene: TRBV5-1; j_gene: TRBJ2-3; d_gene: NA; CDR3aa: CASSPSRAEDTQYF; CDR3nt: TGCGCCAGCAGCCCTTCCCGGGCGGAAGATACGCAGTATTTT
abundance: few; v_gene: TRBV3-1; j_gene: TRBJ2-3; d_gene: TRBD2; CDR3aa: CASGRTSGTLTDTQYF; CDR3nt: TGTGCCAGCGGCCGGACTAGCGGTACTCTCACAGATACGCAGTATTTT
abundance: many; v_gene: TRBV2; j_gene: TRBJ2-1; d_gene: TRBD1; CDR3aa: CASTHRQGPQFF; CDR3nt: TGTGCCAGCACCCATCGACAGGGCCCACAGTTCTTC
abundance: few; v_gene: TRBV19; j_gene: TRBJ1-5; d_gene: NA; CDR3aa: CASSIRTDHSNQPQHF; CDR3nt: TGTGCCAGTAGTATTAGGACGGATCATAGCAATCAGCCCCAGCATTTT